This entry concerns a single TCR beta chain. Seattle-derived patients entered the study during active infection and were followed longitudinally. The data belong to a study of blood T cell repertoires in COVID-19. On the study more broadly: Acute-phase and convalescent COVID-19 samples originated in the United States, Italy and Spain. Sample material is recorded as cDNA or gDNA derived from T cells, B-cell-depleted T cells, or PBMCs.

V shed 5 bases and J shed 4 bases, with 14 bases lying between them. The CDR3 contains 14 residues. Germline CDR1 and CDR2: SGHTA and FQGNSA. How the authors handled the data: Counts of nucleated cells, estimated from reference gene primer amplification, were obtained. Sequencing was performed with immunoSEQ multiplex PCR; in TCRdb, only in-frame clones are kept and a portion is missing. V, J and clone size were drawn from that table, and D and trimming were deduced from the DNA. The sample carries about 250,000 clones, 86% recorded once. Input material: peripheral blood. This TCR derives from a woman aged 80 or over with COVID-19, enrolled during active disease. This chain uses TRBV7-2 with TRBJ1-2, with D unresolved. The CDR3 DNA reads TGTGCCAGCAGCCAAGCCACAGAAAGCTATGGCTACACCTTC. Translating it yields CASSQATESYGYTF. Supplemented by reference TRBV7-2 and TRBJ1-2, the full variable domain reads GAGVSQSPSNKVTEKGKDVELRCDPISGHTALYWYRQSLGQGLEFLIYFQGNSAPDKSGLPSDRFSAERTGGSVSTLTIQRTQQEDSAVYLCASSQATESYGYTFGSGTRLTVV.